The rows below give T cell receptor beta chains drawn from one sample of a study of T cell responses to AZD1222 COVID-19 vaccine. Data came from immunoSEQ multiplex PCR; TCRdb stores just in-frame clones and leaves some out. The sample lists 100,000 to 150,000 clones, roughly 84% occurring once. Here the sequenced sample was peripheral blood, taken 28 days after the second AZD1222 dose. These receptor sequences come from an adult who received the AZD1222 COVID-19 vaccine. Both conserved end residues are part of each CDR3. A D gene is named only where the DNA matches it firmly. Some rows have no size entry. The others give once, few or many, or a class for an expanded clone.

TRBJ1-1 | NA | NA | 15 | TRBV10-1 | TGCGCCAGCAGTGAGCATCAGGGACACTTCACTGAAGCTTTCTTT | CASSEHQGHFTEAFF
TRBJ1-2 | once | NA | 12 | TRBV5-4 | TGTGCCAGCAGCTTGGACAACTATGGCTACACCTTC | CASSLDNYGYTF
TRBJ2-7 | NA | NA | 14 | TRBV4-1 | TGCGCCAGCAGCCGTTCGGCCTCATACTACGAGCAGTACTTC | CASSRSASYYEQYF
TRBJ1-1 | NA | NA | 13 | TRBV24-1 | TGTGCCACCAGTGACCCGGGGGGAACTGAAGCTTTCTTT | CATSDPGGTEAFF
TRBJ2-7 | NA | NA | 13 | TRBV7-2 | TGTGCCAGCAGCTTACATATCTCCTACGAGCAGTACTTC | CASSLHISYEQYF
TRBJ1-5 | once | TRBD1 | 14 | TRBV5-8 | TGTGCCAGCAGCAGGGACAGGAGGGGCTCGCCCCAGCATTTT | CASSRDRRGSPQHF
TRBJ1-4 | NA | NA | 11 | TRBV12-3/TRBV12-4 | TGTGCCAGCAGTTTAGGGGAAAAACTGTTTTTT | CASSLGEKLFF
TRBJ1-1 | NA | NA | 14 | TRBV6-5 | TGTGCCAGCAGTTACGGGAGCGGGAACACTGAAGCTTTCTTT | CASSYGSGNTEAFF
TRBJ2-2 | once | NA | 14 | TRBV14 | TGTGCCAGCAGCCAAGATCTCCTTGCCGGGGAGCTGTTTTTT | CASSQDLLAGELFF
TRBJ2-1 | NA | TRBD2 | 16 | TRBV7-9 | TGTGCCAGCCTTGGTAGCGGGGCACCACCCTACAATGAGCAGTTCTTC | CASLGSGAPPYNEQFF
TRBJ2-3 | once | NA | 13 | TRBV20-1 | TGCAGTGCTAGTCGACTATACACAGATACGCAGTATTTT | CSASRLYTDTQYF
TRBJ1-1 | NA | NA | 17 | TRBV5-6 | TGTGCCAGCAGCTTCCGAAAGATCTACCTGGAGGACACTGAAGCTTTCTTT | CASSFRKIYLEDTEAFF
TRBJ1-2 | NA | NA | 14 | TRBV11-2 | TGTGCCAGCAGCTTAGAGTCAGGATTCTATGGCTACACCTTC | CASSLESGFYGYTF
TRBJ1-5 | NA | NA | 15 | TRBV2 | TGTGCCAGCAGAAGAGACGGGGACGAAGGTCAGCCCCAGCATTTT | CASRRDGDEGQPQHF
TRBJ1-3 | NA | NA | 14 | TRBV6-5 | TGTGCCAGCAGTTACTCGTTCTCTGGAAACACCATATATTTT | CASSYSFSGNTIYF
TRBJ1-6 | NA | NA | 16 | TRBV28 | TGTGCCAGCAGTCTACAAGGGGGCTCCTATAATTCACCCCTCCACTTT | CASSLQGGSYNSPLHF
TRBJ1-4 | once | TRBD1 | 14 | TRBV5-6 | TGTGCCAGCAGCCGGACAGGGGCGGGTGAAAAACTGTTTTTT | CASSRTGAGEKLFF
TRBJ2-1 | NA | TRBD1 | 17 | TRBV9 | TGTGCCAGCAGCGTAGCCCCCGGGACAGGGGCCCAAAATGAGCAGTTCTTC | CASSVAPGTGAQNEQFF
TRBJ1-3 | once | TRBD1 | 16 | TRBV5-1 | TGCGCCAGCAGCCCGGGGGACAGGGCCTCTGGAAACACCATATATTTT | CASSPGDRASGNTIYF
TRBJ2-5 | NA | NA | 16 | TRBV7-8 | TGTGCCAGCAGCCCAGGACGGTCGATTTTGCGAGAGACCCAGTACTTC | CASSPGRSILRETQYF
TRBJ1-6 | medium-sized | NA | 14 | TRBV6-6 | TGTGCCAGCAGCTCGCCAGGGAACAATTCACCCCTCCACTTT | CASSSPGNNSPLHF
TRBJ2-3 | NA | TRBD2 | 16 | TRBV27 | TGTGCCAGCCACGCTAGCGGCAGGCAAACAGCAGATACGCAGTATTTT | CASHASGRQTADTQYF
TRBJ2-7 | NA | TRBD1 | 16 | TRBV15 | TGTGCCACCAGCAGAAACCGACCGGGACAGGGGTCCGAGCAGTACTTC | CATSRNRPGQGSEQYF
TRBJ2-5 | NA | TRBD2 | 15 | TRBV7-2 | TGTGCCAGCAGCCCCGGGGGGGAAACCCAAGAGACCCAGTACTTC | CASSPGGETQETQYF
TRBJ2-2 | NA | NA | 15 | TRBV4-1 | TGCGCCAGCAGCCAATATAAGGGGATCACCGGGGAGCTGTTTTTT | CASSQYKGITGELFF
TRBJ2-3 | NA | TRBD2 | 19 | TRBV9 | TGTGCCAGCAGCGTAGAGTGGACTAGCAGGTTCGAGGGAAGGGGTACGCAGTATTTT | CASSVEWTSRFEGRGTQYF
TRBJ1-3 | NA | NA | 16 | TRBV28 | TGTGCCAGCAGTTCCGGGACTTTTGGCTCTGGAAACACCATATATTTT | CASSSGTFGSGNTIYF
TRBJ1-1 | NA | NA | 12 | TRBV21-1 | TGTGCCAGCAGCAAACGGGATCCTGAAGCTTTCTTT | CASSKRDPEAFF
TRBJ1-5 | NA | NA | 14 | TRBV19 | TGTGCCAGTAGTTCTATTCAGCCAGGTCAGCCCCAGCATTTT | CASSSIQPGQPQHF
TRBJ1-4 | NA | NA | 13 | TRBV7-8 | TGTGCCAGCACCTTTAGGACTAATGAAAAACTGTTTTTT | CASTFRTNEKLFF
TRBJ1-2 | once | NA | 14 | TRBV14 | TGTGCCAGCAGCCCCACTTCAGGGCCGTATGGCTACACCTTC | CASSPTSGPYGYTF
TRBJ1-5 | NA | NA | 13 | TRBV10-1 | TGCGCCAGCAGTGAGTCAGTAGGTCAGCCCCAGCATTTT | CASSESVGQPQHF
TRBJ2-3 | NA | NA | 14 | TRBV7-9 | TGTGCCAGCAGCACCCCGGACAGAGCAGATACGCAGTATTTT | CASSTPDRADTQYF
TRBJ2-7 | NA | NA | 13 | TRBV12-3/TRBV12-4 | TGTGCCAGCAGTTACACGATAAGCTACGAGCAGTACTTC | CASSYTISYEQYF
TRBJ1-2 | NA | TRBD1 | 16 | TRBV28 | TGTGCCAGCAGTTTATCGCTCCCGGGACAGGGCTATGGCTACACCTTC | CASSLSLPGQGYGYTF
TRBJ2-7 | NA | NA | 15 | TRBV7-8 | TGTGCCAGCAGTTCTCGGGCAATGTCGGCCTACGAGCAGTACTTC | CASSSRAMSAYEQYF
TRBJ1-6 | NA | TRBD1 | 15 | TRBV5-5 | TGTGCCAGCAGCTTGGTGACAGGGAGAGGATCACCCCTCCACTTT | CASSLVTGRGSPLHF
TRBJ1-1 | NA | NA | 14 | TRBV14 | TGTGCCAGCAGCCATTTAGGGGGGCCCACTGAAGCTTTCTTT | CASSHLGGPTEAFF
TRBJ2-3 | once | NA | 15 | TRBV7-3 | TGTGCCAGCAGCTTCGGGGGTTTTCTCACAGATACGCAGTATTTT | CASSFGGFLTDTQYF
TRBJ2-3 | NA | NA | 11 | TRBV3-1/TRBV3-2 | TGTGCCAGCAGCCAATCAGATACGCAGTATTTT | CASSQSDTQYF
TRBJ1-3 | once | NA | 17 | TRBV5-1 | TGCGCCAGCAGCTTGAGCACGACAGCCAACTCTGGAAACACCATATATTTT | CASSLSTTANSGNTIYF
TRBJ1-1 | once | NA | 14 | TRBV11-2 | TGTGCCAGCAGCTTCATGGCCAATGCCCCTGAAGCTTTCTTT | CASSFMANAPEAFF
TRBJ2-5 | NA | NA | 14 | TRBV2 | TGTGCCAGCAGTGGAGTAATCCGGTGGGAGACCCAGTACTTC | CASSGVIRWETQYF
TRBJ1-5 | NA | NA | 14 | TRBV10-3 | TGTGCCATCAGTGAGGGGCAGCTCAATCAGCCCCAGCATTTT | CAISEGQLNQPQHF
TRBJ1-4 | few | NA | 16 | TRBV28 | TGTGCCAGCAGTTCCCCCCGGACAGCCAGAAATGAAAAACTGTTTTTT | CASSSPRTARNEKLFF
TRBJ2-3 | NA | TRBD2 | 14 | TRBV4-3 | TGCGCCAGCAGCCAAGGGGCGGGCGGGGGTACGCAGTATTTT | CASSQGAGGGTQYF
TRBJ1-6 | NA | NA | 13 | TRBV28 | TGTGCCGGGAGGGACGGGCTAGATTCACCCCTCCACTTT | CAGRDGLDSPLHF